One and the same sample provided the 22 T cell receptor beta chains below, sequenced in a study of vaccination effects on CD4 cells after COVID-19. Their antigens remain unidentified. Assay: immunoSEQ multiplex PCR; the TCRdb copy retains only in-frame clones and omits some. The sample has 25,000 to 35,000 clones, approximately 68% seen once. Expansion of antigen-specific CD4+ T cells with viral peptide pools was carried out by the ViraFEST assay before sequencing. Researchers isolated CD4+ T cells once approximately eleven days of culture had elapsed. Sequencing used CD4+ T cells from PBMCs cultured with HCoV-229E spike peptides, obtained before COVID-19 vaccination. These receptors were collected from a human donor who received a COVID-19 vaccine.

The rearrangement joins TRBV6-4 to TRBJ2-3, with TRBD2 matching 11 bases. Trimming at V came to 6 bases and at J to 4 bases, leaving 6 bases not matched to a gene. The germline gives CDR1 MRHNA, CDR2 SNTAGT. This CDR3 has 15 residues. The CDR3 loop is CASSLAGGPADTQYF. Written as DNA, the CDR3 is TGTGCCAGCAGCTTAGCGGGGGGGCCCGCAGATACGCAGTATTTT.

The genes are TRBV19 and TRBJ2-7, with D possibly matching TRBD1 (7 bases). V was trimmed by 8 bases and J by 2 bases, leaving 19 bases between them. The CDR3 runs to 15 residues. Germline CDR1 LNHDA, CDR2 SQIVND (reference sequence). For the CDR3, the DNA is TGTGCCAGTTCCCAGGGGGGCTACGGCGCCTACGAGCAGTACTTC. Protein: CASSQGGYGAYEQYF.

The J gene is TRBJ2-1, the V gene TRBV5-4; 9 nucleotides agree with TRBD1. The CDR3 consists of 16 residues. Trimming took 4 bases from V and 2 from J; bases not matched to a gene: 7. Germline lookup yields CDR1 SGHNT and CDR2 YYREEE (reference sequence). The CDR3 loop reads CASSPRTGVTYNEQFF. DNA for the CDR3: TGTGCCAGCAGCCCTCGGACAGGGGTCACCTACAATGAGCAGTTCTTC.

The J gene is TRBJ1-1, the V gene TRBV5-4; D is possibly TRBD1 (6 bases). The CDR3 consists of 16 residues. CDR1 is SGHNT and CDR2 is YYREEE in the germline V gene (reference sequence). Trimming took off 4 bases at V and 0 bases at J, with 16 bases between the two ends. In DNA, the CDR3 is TGTGCCAGCAGCCCCGGGGGGCATACCATGAACACTGAAGCTTTCTTT. Encoded protein: CASSPGGHTMNTEAFF. The full variable domain, rest sourced from reference TRBV5-4 and TRBJ1-1, is ETGVTQSPTHLIKTRGQQVTLRCSSQSGHNTVSWYQQALGQGPQFIFQYYREEENGRGNFPPRFSGLQFPNYSSELNVNALELDDSALYLCASSPGGHTMNTEAFFGQGTRLTVV.

The rearrangement uses TRBV12-3 or TRBV12-4 and TRBJ1-5, with D tentatively TRBD1 (6 bases). The CDR3 covers 13 residues. Trimming stripped 3 bases from V and 6 bases from J, with 9 bases between. The CDR3 reads CASSLGGRQPQHF. CDR3 coding DNA: TGTGCCAGCAGTTTGGGGGGGCGTCAGCCCCAGCATTTT.

The chain has TRBV28 and TRBJ2-3; 12 bases agree with TRBD2. Germline V gene data show CDR1 as MDHEN and CDR2 as SYDVKM. Losses at the gene ends were 3 bases for V and 1 base for J; bases not matched to a gene: 11. The CDR3 has 19 amino acids. CDR3 nucleotide sequence: TGTGCCAGCAGTTTGTTTCCTAGCGGGAGGGCCGGGGGCACAGATACGCAGTATTTT. Translated: CASSLFPSGRAGGTDTQYF.

The chain joins TRBV2 to TRBJ2-7; D gene uncertain. CDR3 size: 14 residues. Trimming removed 7 bases from V and 6 bases from J, with 19 bases in between. The germline V gene encodes CDR1 SNHLY and CDR2 FYNNEI. CDR3 sequence (DNA): TGTGCCAGCAACCCAACTAATCAAGGGTCCGAGCAGTACTTC. It yields the protein CASNPTNQGSEQYF.

The V and J genes are TRBV19 and TRBJ1-5; TRBD1 is a possible D gene (6 bases). The V and J ends lost 5 bases and 3 bases respectively, with 14 bases between them. This CDR3 is 15 amino acids long. Germline-derived CDR1 and CDR2 are LNHDA and SQIVND (reference sequence). The CDR3 nucleotides are TGTGCCAGTAGTGCATCCCACAGGGTCAATCAGCCCCAGCATTTT. Amino acid sequence: CASSASHRVNQPQHF.

This clone was counted once. The gene calls are TRBV19 and TRBJ1-4; D is uncertain. V was cut by 2 bases and J by 10 bases, with 14 bases left in between. CDR1 is LNHDA and CDR2 is SQIVND in the germline V gene (reference sequence). The CDR3 has 14 amino acids. The CDR3 protein is CASSINPGIGKLFF. Written as DNA, the CDR3 is TGTGCCAGTAGTATAAATCCCGGGATTGGAAAACTGTTTTTT.

CDR3 coding DNA: TGTGCCAGCTCACCAAGTGTCGGGACAGGACCTGGGGCCAACGTCCTGACTTTC. This codes for CASSPSVGTGPGANVLTF. The chain carries TRBV18 and TRBJ2-6; TRBD1 aligns across 8 bases. In germline, CDR1 is KGHSH, CDR2 LQKENI. V shed 2 bases, J shed 2 bases, and the junction held 8 bases outside the gene matches. This CDR3 is built from 18 residues.

This clone was recorded only once. The chain joins TRBV5-4 to TRBJ2-3; TRBD2 might be the D (5 bases). The CDR3 contains 16 residues. The V end lost 3 bases, the J end lost 2 bases, and 16 bases lay between the germline ends. Germline lookup yields CDR1 SGHNT and CDR2 YYREEE (reference sequence). The CDR3 here is CASSSGRGRVTDTQYF. The CDR3 DNA is TGTGCCAGCAGCTCGGGGAGAGGCCGGGTCACAGATACGCAGTATTTT. Based on the CDR3 plus reference TRBV5-4 and TRBJ2-3, the full variable domain is ETGVTQSPTHLIKTRGQQVTLRCSSQSGHNTVSWYQQALGQGPQFIFQYYREEENGRGNFPPRFSGLQFPNYSSELNVNALELDDSALYLCASSSGRGRVTDTQYFGPGTRLTVL.

The table lists this clone with a few counts. The V gene is TRBV19, the J gene TRBJ1-5; 10 bases align to TRBD1. Germline V gene data show CDR1 as LNHDA and CDR2 as SQIVND (reference sequence). The V segment lost 7 bases and the J segment 5 bases; nucleotides outside the gene matches: 5. This CDR3 is built from 14 residues. CDR3 in amino acids: CASTTGQGYQPQHF. In DNA form, the CDR3 reads TGTGCCAGTACTACGGGACAGGGGTATCAGCCCCAGCATTTT.

The CDR3 reads CAWSAGVSNYGYTF. CDR3 bases: TGTGCCTGGAGTGCAGGGGTGTCTAACTATGGCTACACCTTC. J is TRBJ1-2 and V is TRBV30; D might be TRBD1 (6 bases). Germline values: CDR1 GTSNPN, CDR2 SVGIG (reference sequence). CDR3 length: 14 residues. Deletions cut 1 base from V and 0 bases from J, with 9 bases between.

This clone turned up a few times. V is TRBV6-4 and J is TRBJ2-2; tentative D call: TRBD1 (5 bases). Trimming left V 7 bases short and J 5 bases short, with 14 bases between. The CDR3 length is 14 residues. The germline V gene encodes CDR1 MRHNA and CDR2 SNTAGT. The CDR3 is CASKATVTTGELFF. In DNA form, the CDR3 reads TGTGCCAGCAAAGCGACAGTGACGACCGGGGAGCTGTTTTTT.

The chain is built from TRBV28 and TRBJ2-4, with D maybe TRBD1 (6 bases). V lost 4 bases, J lost 0 bases, and 16 bases lay in between. The CDR3 loop spans 17 amino acids. Germline CDR1 is MDHEN and CDR2 is SYDVKM. This CDR3 is CASSSPGQTLAKNIQYF. The CDR3 DNA is TGTGCCAGCAGTTCCCCTGGACAGACCCTAGCCAAAAACATTCAGTACTTC.

This clone appeared a few times. This chain links TRBV5-8 with TRBJ1-5; no clear D gene. V was clipped by 2 bases and J by 1 base, with 16 bases between them. Germline CDR1 and CDR2: SGHTS and YDEGEE. The CDR3 contains 17 residues. The CDR3 DNA is TGTGCCAGCAGCTTCCGGGTAGGGCAGGCGAGCAATCAGCCCCAGCATTTT. This gives the protein CASSFRVGQASNQPQHF.

The gene calls are TRBV5-1 and TRBJ2-1; 11 bases line up with TRBD2. The junction had 8 bases not matched to a gene; V was cut back by 3 bases and J by 0 bases. Germline assignment: CDR1 SGHRS and CDR2 YFSETQ. The CDR3 contains 18 residues. CDR3 residues: CASSSGTSGPTSYNEQFF. The CDR3, as DNA: TGCGCCAGCAGCTCCGGGACTAGCGGACCCACCTCCTACAATGAGCAGTTCTTC.

This clone was seen more than once but under ten times. The rearrangement links TRBV24-1 to TRBJ1-1; 7 positions match TRBD1. The junction had 2 bases not matched to a gene; V was cut back by 6 bases and J by 8 bases. Germline V lookup: CDR1 KGHDR, CDR2 SFDVKD. This CDR3 spans 11 amino acids. DNA for the CDR3: TGTGCCACCAGTAGGGGACAGGAAGCTTTCTTT. It encodes CATSRGQEAFF.

V gene TRBV5-1 combines with J gene TRBJ2-7; D might be TRBD1 (5 bases). Germline CDR1 is SGHRS and CDR2 is YFSETQ. Deletions cut 3 bases from V and 6 bases from J, with 13 bases between. This CDR3 region has 13 residues. This CDR3 reads CASSWGWGGEQYF. In DNA form, the CDR3 reads TGCGCCAGCAGCTGGGGCTGGGGTGGCGAGCAGTACTTC.

The chain employs TRBV10-3 and TRBJ1-1; D not certain. Per germline, CDR1 ENHRY and CDR2 SYGVKD. V was trimmed by 3 bases and J by 1 base, leaving 6 bases between them. The CDR3 loop spans 13 amino acids. The CDR3: CAISEPRNTEAFF. In DNA, the CDR3 is TGTGCCATCAGTGAACCCCGGAACACTGAAGCTTTCTTT.

The V and J genes are TRBV29-1 and TRBJ1-1; a possible D gene is TRBD1 (6 bases). CDR3 length: 13 residues. Trimming left V 1 base short and J 7 bases short, with 13 bases between. Germline-derived CDR1 and CDR2 are SQVTM and ANQGSEA. The chain's CDR3 is CSVEGVGGREAFF. The CDR3 region has the DNA TGCAGCGTTGAAGGGGTTGGGGGGCGTGAAGCTTTCTTT.

The chain couples TRBV5-1 to TRBJ1-2, with D tentatively TRBD1 (6 bases). Germline V gives CDR1 SGHRS, CDR2 YFSETQ. This CDR3 spans 15 amino acids. Trimming took 0 bases from V and 4 from J, leaving 13 bases between them. CDR3 DNA sequence: TGCGCCAGCAGCTTGGCCCTCGGACAGATCTATGGCTACACCTTC. Translating it yields CASSLALGQIYGYTF.